The 23 T cell receptor beta chains given below trace back to one sample, sequenced in a study of spatial heterogeneity in lung cancer. Described time point: blood at routine non-recurrence follow-up after resection. The study sequenced unsorted whole RNA from tumor, nontumor lung or frozen PBMC. TCRdb called the 5' RACE reads again in MiXCR, with one record for every CDR3 protein. The sample includes around 47,000 distinct CDR3 sequences, under 8% of them seen just once. Here the sequenced sample was PBMCs, taken at follow-up. The receptors stem from a female donor with early-stage non-small cell lung cancer.

This clonotype was found a few times. The rearrangement uses TRBV30 and TRBJ2-4; D tentatively fits TRBD1 or TRBD2 (6 bases each). The germline gives CDR1 GTSNPN, CDR2 SVGIG (reference sequence). This CDR3 has 13 residues. V was pared by 2 bases and J by 8 bases, with 13 bases between. For the CDR3, the DNA is TGTGCCTGGAGTCATTCGGGGGCTGACATTCAGTACTTC. Translation: CAWSHSGADIQYF.

This clonotype occurred many times. The rearrangement uses TRBV11-2 and TRBJ2-1; 9 bases match TRBD2. J gave up 7 bases and V 3 bases, and 10 bases lay outside the gene matches. CDR3 size: 16 residues. Germline V lookup: CDR1 SGHAT, CDR2 FQNNGV. The CDR3 bases are TGTGCCAGCAGCTTTGGCGGGGGGGCTCTGAGGAATGAGCAGTTCTTC. Translation: CASSFGGGALRNEQFF.

The chain combines TRBV5-1 with TRBJ2-6; 10 bases fit TRBD1. The germline gives CDR1 SGHRS, CDR2 YFSETQ. This CDR3 spans 16 amino acids. Trimming cost V 6 bases and J 0 bases; bases outside gene matches: 3. The chain's CDR3 is CASMTGGSSGANVLTF. The CDR3 DNA is TGCGCCAGCATGACAGGGGGCAGCTCTGGGGCCAACGTCCTGACTTTC.

The chain links TRBV19 to TRBJ2-7; 8 bases are shared with TRBD2. After removal of 11 bases from V and 2 bases from J, the junction contained 14 bases not matched to a gene. This CDR3 comprises 15 residues. CDR1 LNHDA and CDR2 SQIVND come from the germline V gene (reference sequence). The CDR3 spells CASRANAGGAYEQYF. CDR3 coding DNA: TGTGCCTCACGGGCCAATGCGGGGGGTGCCTACGAGCAGTACTTC.

This clonotype was seen ten or more times. The chain is built from TRBV7-9 and TRBJ1-1; 9 bases map to TRBD1. V was clipped by 5 bases and J by 5 bases; unmatched bases: 6. This CDR3 has 14 amino acids. Germline lookup yields CDR1 SEHNR and CDR2 FQNEAQ (reference sequence). The CDR3 DNA follows: TGTGCCAGCAGCCTGACAGGGGGGAGGACTGAAGCTTTCTTT. This encodes CASSLTGGRTEAFF.

The rearrangement links TRBV23-1 to TRBJ2-3; D is perhaps TRBD1 (5 bases). TRBV23-1 is noted as an ORF with a role that remains uncertain. With 1 base removed from V and 2 bases from J, the gap between germline ends came to 13 bases. The CDR3 runs to 16 residues. The CDR3 DNA reads as TGCGCCAGCAGTCAATTCGACAGACGCCTCACAGATACGCAGTATTTT. As protein: CASSQFDRRLTDTQYF.

This clonotype came up many times. The chain is built from TRBV27 and TRBJ2-6, with D possibly being TRBD2 (6 bases). The V gene lost 0 bases and the J gene lost 1 base, with 16 bases spanning the gap. Germline V gene data show CDR1 as MNHEY and CDR2 as SMNVEV (reference sequence). The CDR3 contains 19 residues. The CDR3 sequence: CASSLSSGVGLSGANVLTF. The CDR3 DNA reads as TGTGCCAGCAGTTTATCATCGGGGGTTGGGTTATCTGGGGCCAACGTCCTGACTTTC.

This clonotype was seen only a few times. The DNA of the CDR3 is TGCAGCGACCTTGGCGGACAGGCCGAGGGGTTCACAGATACGCAGTATTTT. Its protein product is CSDLGGQAEGFTDTQYF. This chain links TRBV29-1 with TRBJ2-3; 7 nucleotides line up with TRBD1. CDR1 and CDR2 from the germline V gene are SQVTM and ANQGSEA. This CDR3 is 17 amino acids long. V gave up 7 bases and J gave up 2 bases; unmatched junction bases: 18.

By sample share, this clonotype is medium-sized. The chain joins TRBV12-3 or TRBV12-4 to TRBJ1-5; 8 bases are a match to TRBD1. After removal of 6 bases from V and 5 bases from J, the junction contained 12 bases not matched to a gene. This CDR3 contains 16 residues. CDR3 DNA sequence: TGTGCCAGCAGGCGACAGGGGAACCGTCTCGATCAGCCCCAGCATTTT. This codes for CASRRQGNRLDQPQHF.

The V gene is TRBV3-1, the J gene TRBJ2-7; TRBD2 agrees at 7 bases. Germline CDR1 reads LGHDT; CDR2 reads YNNKEL (reference sequence). This CDR3 spans 15 amino acids. V lost 1 base to trimming and J lost 1 base; unmatched junction nucleotides: 4. The CDR3 DNA sequence: TGTGCCAGCAGCCAAGGGGCGGGGGAGTCCTACGAGCAGTACTTC. The encoded protein is CASSQGAGESYEQYF.

This clonotype was seen at least ten times. V and J are TRBV28 and TRBJ1-2; D possibly corresponds to TRBD1 (5 bases). This CDR3 spans 15 amino acids. Per germline, CDR1 MDHEN and CDR2 SYDVKM. V lost 10 bases to trimming and J lost 2 bases, with 20 bases between them. Here the CDR3 DNA reads TGTGCCACGGAAGGGACGCTCTCCCTAAACTATGGCTACACCTTC. Residues: CATEGTLSLNYGYTF.

The chain recombines TRBV28 with TRBJ1-1, with D hard to call. This CDR3 is 13 amino acids long. The V gene lost 4 bases and the J gene lost 4 bases, with 10 bases spanning the gap. Germline loops: CDR1 MDHEN, CDR2 SYDVKM. The CDR3 region has the DNA TGTGCCAGCAGTTGGACCGACGGCACTGAAGCTTTCTTT. Translating it yields CASSWTDGTEAFF.

The V call is TRBV5-4, the J call TRBJ1-1; 10 bases align to TRBD1. Germline loops: CDR1 SGHNT, CDR2 YYREEE (reference sequence). Losses at the gene ends were 4 bases for V and 1 base for J; bases not matched to a gene: 7. This CDR3 spans 16 amino acids. The CDR3 nucleotides read TGTGCCAGCAGCCGGGACAGGGGATTCGGGAACACTGAAGCTTTCTTT. It specifies CASSRDRGFGNTEAFF.

This clonotype showed up just a few times. V usage is TRBV5-4 and J usage is TRBJ1-1; 8 bases align to TRBD1. This CDR3 is 14 amino acids long. The V gene end was trimmed by 5 bases and the J gene end by 6 bases; junction bases not matched to a gene: 9. Germline-derived CDR1 and CDR2 are SGHNT and YYREEE (reference sequence). The CDR3 DNA reads TGTGCCAGCAGGGTTACCGGACAGGGCTCTGAAGCTTTCTTT. As protein: CASRVTGQGSEAFF.

This chain links TRBV5-4 with TRBJ1-2, with TRBD1 as a possible D gene (6 bases). This CDR3 has 15 amino acids. Germline-derived CDR1 and CDR2 are SGHNT and YYREEE (reference sequence). V was cut by 4 bases and J by 8 bases, with 21 bases left in between. Here the CDR3 reads CASSQGQLLRPGYTF. The CDR3, as DNA: TGTGCCAGCAGCCAAGGACAGCTTCTACGGCCAGGCTACACCTTC. The variable domain in full, with the rest retrieved from reference TRBV5-4 and TRBJ1-2, is ETGVTQSPTHLIKTRGQQVTLRCSSQSGHNTVSWYQQALGQGPQFIFQYYREEENGRGNFPPRFSGLQFPNYSSELNVNALELDDSALYLCASSQGQLLRPGYTFGSGTRLTVV.

This clonotype was detected ten times or more. The rearrangement uses TRBV19 and TRBJ2-1; TRBD1 might be the D (6 bases). Trimming removed 6 bases at V and 4 bases at J, with 25 bases between. Germline V gene data show CDR1 as LNHDA and CDR2 as SQIVND (reference sequence). The CDR3 is 18 amino acids. The CDR3 DNA reads as TGTGCCAGTAGCAGTACTTCCAGGGGAATTTTAGGGTACAATGAGCAGTTCTTC. Translating it yields CASSSTSRGILGYNEQFF.

This clonotype was found a few times. This chain joins TRBV7-2 and TRBJ1-1; D unclear. Deletions cut 2 bases from V and 1 base from J, with 5 bases between. Germline V gene data show CDR1 as SGHTA and CDR2 as FQGNSA. The CDR3 is made up of 13 amino acids. Here the CDR3 reads CASSLWENTEAFF. The DNA for the CDR3 is TGTGCCAGCAGCTTATGGGAGAACACTGAAGCTTTCTTT.

This clonotype was counted a few times. J is TRBJ2-3 and V is TRBV24-1; D is ambiguous. The CDR3 contains 15 residues. Germline V gene sequence: CDR1 KGHDR, CDR2 SFDVKD. V shed 2 bases and J shed 0 bases, with 8 bases lying between them. The CDR3 reads CATSDSSPSTDTQYF. Written as DNA, the CDR3 is TGTGCCACCAGTGATTCCAGTCCGAGCACAGATACGCAGTATTTT.

The chain has TRBV6-5 and TRBJ2-3, with 8 bases matching TRBD1. The germline V gene encodes CDR1 MNHEY and CDR2 SVGAGI. V dropped 4 bases and J dropped 5; count of bases not matched to a gene: 8. The CDR3 has 15 residues. CDR3: CASSFDRGRGDTQYF. DNA for the CDR3: TGTGCCAGCAGTTTCGACAGGGGAAGAGGAGATACGCAGTATTTT.

This clonotype was recorded many times. The J gene is TRBJ2-5, the V gene TRBV11-2; no clear D gene. Trimming cost V 3 bases and J 4 bases, with 9 bases left between them. The length of the CDR3 is 13 residues. Germline V gives CDR1 SGHAT, CDR2 FQNNGV. The CDR3 sequence: CASSFGRRETQYF. CDR3 DNA sequence: TGTGCCAGCAGCTTTGGACGGAGAGAGACCCAGTACTTC.

The rearrangement uses TRBV3-1 and TRBJ1-6, with 9 bases fitting TRBD1. The CDR3 spans 14 residues. J lost 9 bases, V lost 1 base, and 1 base had no gene match. CDR1 LGHDT and CDR2 YNNKEL come from the germline V gene (reference sequence). The CDR3 here is CASSQGGQGSPLHF. Here the CDR3 DNA reads TGTGCCAGCAGCCAAGGGGGACAGGGTTCACCCCTCCACTTT.

This clonotype has a count of ten or more. This chain uses TRBV27 with TRBJ1-1; D gene unclear. The ends were cut back, 3 bases at V and 2 bases at J, with 7 bases in the middle. The CDR3 is 13 residues long. Germline V gene lookup returns CDR1 MNHEY and CDR2 SMNVEV (reference sequence). The CDR3 loop reads CASSLYRNTEAFF. Written as DNA, the CDR3 is TGTGCCAGCAGTTTGTACAGAAACACTGAAGCTTTCTTT.

For this clonotype: With a much larger clone just one base away, this may be a read error. The chain recombines TRBV20-1 with TRBJ2-4; D is ambiguous. CDR3 size: 12 residues. Germline CDR1 reads DFQATT; CDR2 reads SNEGSKA (reference sequence). CDR3 protein: CSASGRYSIQNF. The DNA of the CDR3 is TGCAGTGCTTCTGGACGCTACAGCATTCAGAACTTC.